This T cell receptor (beta chain) came from a study of blood T cell repertoires in COVID-19. Study-level background: Collection of acute and convalescent COVID-19 samples took place in the United States, Italy and Spain. T cells, B-cell-depleted T cells, or PBMCs supplied cDNA or gDNA.

The V gene lost 2 bases and the J gene lost 6 bases, with 17 bases spanning the gap. CDR3 size: 15 residues. Germline CDR1 reads MNHEY; CDR2 reads SMNVEV (reference sequence). Methods used by the authors: From reference gene primer amplification, estimates of nucleated cell counts were derived. The assay was immunoSEQ multiplex PCR, and TCRdb's table has in-frame clones only and misses some. The V and J calls and clone size were taken over from that table, and D and trimming were inferred from the DNA. The sample consists of 120,000 or so clones, less than 75% of them appearing once. This TCR was recovered from a woman aged 55-70 years with acute or convalescent COVID-19. The rearrangement uses TRBV27 and TRBJ2-7; no definite D call. Source material: peripheral blood. The CDR3 protein is CASSLSLAGRGEQYF. In nucleotides, the CDR3 is TGTGCCAGCAGTTTAAGTTTGGCAGGCCGTGGCGAGCAGTACTTC.